The rows below give T cell receptor beta chains drawn from one sample of a study of molecular identifiers for immune sequencing clone quantification. TCRdb used MiXCR to reprocess the PCR reads, holding one entry per CDR3 protein. The sample yields 400,000 to 600,000 distinct CDR3 sequences, around 23% seen once. Material for sequencing was naive CD8+ T cells from blood, with Jurkat cell RNA spiked in. The origin of the receptors is a human donor in good health. Some libraries in this study had Jurkat cell RNA spiked in. The conserved cysteine and the conserved F or W are not part of the CDR3 here. Fields, in order: V gene, CDR3 protein.

TRBV12-3/TRBV12-4,ASSRQGPIFPYEQY
TRBV13,ASSQPDGKNIQY
TRBV9,ASSALFTDTQY
TRBV9,ASSVEGYTGELF
TRBV27,ASSPGGGSNQPQH
TRBV7-9,ASSLVRSMETQY
TRBV5-6,ASSLGLAGVRLEQY
TRBV5-5,ASSLHGGLANIQY
TRBV20-1,SASDGFIAKNIKY
TRBV19,ASSWGSSNQPQH
TRBV20-1,SASETDTQY
TRBV7-7,AGSQLAGGAGIAGELF